Listed here are 20 T cell receptor beta chains from one sample, sequenced in a study of beta chain features in type 1 diabetes. For these receptors, no antigen is known. Study results and limitations: Shortening of TCRB CDR3s, moderate but significant, appeared in all four CD4+ subsets of Type 1 diabetes patients.

What was sequenced were expressed TCRB transcripts, since all of the isolated RNA had been reverse transcribed. The repertoire was sequenced with immunoSEQ multiplex PCR; TCRdb's copy has only in-frame clones and lacks some. Found here are 600,000 to 700,000 clones, roughly 13% of them singletons; the top ten hold approximately 0.022%. Sequences were obtained from naive CD4+ T cells from blood. These receptors were obtained from a man between 18 and 29 years old with type 1 diabetes.

Turning to this clone: This same CDR3 is encoded by further DNA sequences in the sample. This chain uses TRBV28 with TRBJ2-5; D not resolved. CDR3 length: 11 residues. V lost 3 bases, J lost 5 bases, and 4 bases lay in between. Germline CDR1 and CDR2: MDHEN and SYDVKM. The chain's CDR3 is CASSLSETQYF. In DNA, the CDR3 is TGTGCCAGCAGTTTGAGTGAGACCCAGTACTTC.

The V gene is TRBV15, the J gene TRBJ2-6; D ambiguous. Trimming cost V 1 base and J 4 bases, with 8 bases left between them. Germline V CDR1 and CDR2: LNHNV, YYDKDF (reference sequence). This CDR3 has 15 amino acids. The DNA for the CDR3 is TGTGCCACCAGCAGAGGGGGTTCCGGGGCCAACGTCCTGACTTTC. As protein: CATSRGGSGANVLTF.

This clone appeared a few times. This rearrangement joins TRBV9 to TRBJ1-2; D not resolved. Per the germline V gene, CDR1 is SGDLS and CDR2 is YYNGEE. The V end lost 3 bases, the J end lost 2 bases, and 11 bases lay between the germline ends. CDR3 size: 14 residues. The CDR3 loop reads CASSEWEGNYGYTF. CDR3 in DNA: TGTGCCAGCAGCGAGTGGGAGGGCAACTATGGCTACACCTTC.

This clone was counted only a few times. The chain employs TRBV5-1 and TRBJ2-7; D call uncertain. V gave up 3 bases and J gave up 12 bases, with 13 bases separating them. Germline V CDR1 and CDR2: SGHRS, YFSETQ. The CDR3 has 11 amino acids. CDR3 nucleotides: TGCGCCAGCAGCTCGGACGCCAAGTGGTACTTC. Translated: CASSSDAKWYF. Drawing the rest from reference TRBV5-1 and TRBJ2-7, the complete variable domain is KAGVTQTPRYLIKTRGQQVTLSCSPISGHRSVSWYQQTPGQGLQFLFEYFSETQRNKGNFPGRFSGRQFSNSRSEMNVSTLELGDSALYLCASSSDAKWYFGPGTRLTVT.

The rearrangement links TRBV7-9 to TRBJ1-1; no definite D call. From germline, CDR1 is SEHNR and CDR2 FQNEAQ (reference sequence). V was pared by 1 base and J by 5 bases, with 11 bases between. The CDR3 contains 14 residues. The CDR3: CASSLGATVTEAFF. The CDR3 region has the DNA TGTGCCAGCAGCTTAGGAGCTACGGTTACTGAAGCTTTCTTT.

In its sample, this clone was seen a few times. The chain combines TRBV11-2 with TRBJ1-2; no definite D call. The germline V gene has CDR1 SGHAT and CDR2 FQNNGV. The CDR3 is 13 amino acids. V lost 2 bases, J lost 3 bases, and 7 bases lay in between. The CDR3 region has the DNA TGTGCCAGCAGCTTAACAAGAGACTATGGCTACACCTTC. It is translated as CASSLTRDYGYTF. Supplemented by reference TRBV11-2 and TRBJ1-2, the full variable domain reads EAGVAQSPRYKIIEKRQSVAFWCNPISGHATLYWYQQILGQGPKLLIQFQNNGVVDDSQLPKDRFSAERLKGVDSTLKIQPAKLEDSAVYLCASSLTRDYGYTFGSGTRLTVV.

The sample holds a few counts of this clone. V gene TRBV5-1 combines with J gene TRBJ2-7; unclear D gene. The CDR3 is 14 residues long. Germline V gene sequence: CDR1 SGHRS, CDR2 YFSETQ. V was pared by 0 bases and J by 3 bases, with 10 bases between. CDR3 nucleotides: TGCGCCAGCAGCTTGGGGACCCCTCTCTACGAGCAGTACTTC. Amino acid sequence: CASSLGTPLYEQYF.

The chain uses TRBV30 and TRBJ2-1; D possibly corresponds to TRBD1 (5 bases). Germline-derived CDR1 and CDR2 are GTSNPN and SVGIG (reference sequence). Trimming took off 5 bases at V and 2 bases at J, with 13 bases between the two ends. The CDR3 covers 14 residues. CDR3 DNA: TGTGCCTGGCGGTTGACGACAGCCTACAATGAGCAGTTCTTC. It is translated as CAWRLTTAYNEQFF.

This clone was seen more than once but under ten times. The chain has TRBV28 and TRBJ2-1; D is unresolved. Germline CDR1 MDHEN, CDR2 SYDVKM. The CDR3 runs 12 residues. Trimming took 2 bases from V and 15 from J, leaving 14 bases between them. CDR3 loop: CASSLKGLERFF. The CDR3 nucleotides are TGTGCCAGCAGTTTAAAGGGATTAGAGAGGTTCTTC. The whole variable domain, remainder taken from reference TRBV28 and TRBJ2-1, is DVKVTQSSRYLVKRTGEKVFLECVQDMDHENMFWYRQDPGLGLRLIYFSYDVKMKEKGDIPEGYSVSREKKERFSLILESASTNQTSMYLCASSLKGLERFFGPGTRLTVL.

A word on this clone: This specimen includes other DNA sequences encoding the same CDR3. V is TRBV30 and J is TRBJ1-1; D uncertain. Trimming took off 0 bases at V and 0 bases at J, with 2 bases between the two ends. The CDR3 length is 12 residues. Germline V lookup: CDR1 GTSNPN, CDR2 SVGIG (reference sequence). The CDR3 spells CAWSVLNTEAFF. In DNA, the CDR3 is TGTGCCTGGAGTGTTTTGAACACTGAAGCTTTCTTT.

A word on this clone: The identical CDR3 is also encoded by other nucleotide sequences in the sample. V and J are TRBV30 and TRBJ1-1; a weak D match, TRBD1 (5 bases). The CDR3 covers 13 residues. V lost 2 bases and J 3 bases, leaving 10 bases between the germline ends. Germline V gives CDR1 GTSNPN, CDR2 SVGIG (reference sequence). The CDR3 sequence: CAWSSTGDTEAFF. DNA for the CDR3: TGTGCCTGGAGTTCAACAGGAGACACTGAAGCTTTCTTT.

This clone has just a few counts. The chain is built from TRBV4-3 and TRBJ2-3, with TRBD2 matching over 10 bases. The CDR3 runs 16 residues. The germline V gene encodes CDR1 LGHNA and CDR2 YSLEER. The V and J ends lost 2 bases and 3 bases, in that order; junction bases with no gene match: 5. This CDR3 reads CASSQIGLAVTDTQYF. In nucleotides, the CDR3 is TGCGCCAGCAGCCAAATCGGACTAGCGGTGACAGATACGCAGTATTTT.

The chain uses TRBV6-6 and TRBJ2-1, with D unclear. Germline values: CDR1 MNHNY, CDR2 SVGAGI (reference sequence). CDR3 length: 14 residues. The germline V and J ends were trimmed by 4 bases and 0 bases, with 7 bases remaining between them. CDR3 sequence reads: CASSLGSSYNEQFF. The CDR3, as DNA: TGTGCCAGCAGTTTAGGCAGCTCCTACAATGAGCAGTTCTTC.

This chain joins TRBV6-5 and TRBJ1-5; D remains unclear. Germline V gives CDR1 MNHEY, CDR2 SVGAGI. V was shortened by 6 bases and J by 5 bases, with 11 bases between the two germline ends. This CDR3 spans 13 amino acids. For the CDR3, the DNA is TGTGCCAGCAGGCAACAGTTGCATCAGCCCCAGCATTTT. This codes for CASRQQLHQPQHF.

The chain recombines TRBV30 with TRBJ1-1; TRBD1 agrees at 11 bases. V lost 2 bases and J lost 8; bases outside the gene matches: 13. This CDR3 spans 16 amino acids. Germline CDR1 is GTSNPN and CDR2 is SVGIG (reference sequence). The CDR3 spells CAWSPKDGTGGKEAFF. DNA for the CDR3: TGTGCCTGGAGTCCGAAAGATGGGACAGGGGGAAAGGAAGCTTTCTTT.

This clone was observed a few times. The rearrangement uses TRBV5-4 and TRBJ1-2; D is possibly TRBD1 (6 bases). This CDR3 has 13 residues. Germline CDR1 and CDR2: SGHNT and YYREEE (reference sequence). V dropped 7 bases and J dropped 5 bases, with 15 bases sitting between them. CDR3: CASGQDSSYGYTF. DNA of the CDR3: TGTGCCAGCGGGCAGGACAGTAGTTATGGCTACACCTTC. The full variable domain, its missing parts supplied by reference TRBV5-4 and TRBJ1-2, is ETGVTQSPTHLIKTRGQQVTLRCSSQSGHNTVSWYQQALGQGPQFIFQYYREEENGRGNFPPRFSGLQFPNYSSELNVNALELDDSALYLCASGQDSSYGYTFGSGTRLTVV.

The rearrangement links TRBV25-1 to TRBJ1-5; D unresolved. Trimming left V 3 bases short and J 5 bases short, with 8 bases between. This CDR3 contains 13 residues. CDR1 is MGHDK, CDR2 SYGVNS, per germline. The CDR3 loop is CASSDRVDQPQHF. CDR3 in DNA: TGTGCCAGCAGTGATCGGGTTGATCAGCCCCAGCATTTT.

J is TRBJ2-7 and V is TRBV5-1; possibly TRBD1 for D (6 bases). Trimming took off 3 bases at V and 6 bases at J, with 13 bases between the two ends. Germline assignment: CDR1 SGHRS and CDR2 YFSETQ. This CDR3 region has 13 residues. The CDR3 DNA reads as TGCGCCAGCAGCTCTTCACAGGGATTCGAGCAGTACTTC. Translation gives CASSSSQGFEQYF. Full variable domain (rest looked up from reference TRBV5-1 and TRBJ2-7): KAGVTQTPRYLIKTRGQQVTLSCSPISGHRSVSWYQQTPGQGLQFLFEYFSETQRNKGNFPGRFSGRQFSNSRSEMNVSTLELGDSALYLCASSSSQGFEQYFGPGTRLTVT.

This clone showed up just a few times. In the same sample, other DNA sequences code for this CDR3. This rearrangement joins TRBV6-1 to TRBJ1-1; D unclear. Trimming stripped 6 bases from V and 1 base from J, with 9 bases between. Germline CDR1 is MNHNS and CDR2 is SASEGT. This CDR3 is built from 13 residues. CDR3 coding DNA: TGTGCCAGCAGCGGACGGGAGAACACTGAAGCTTTCTTT. Its protein product is CASSGRENTEAFF.

The table lists this clone with a few counts. The chain joins TRBV5-4 to TRBJ1-2; no firm D call. CDR3 size: 12 residues. The germline gives CDR1 SGHNT, CDR2 YYREEE (reference sequence). With 4 bases removed from V and 7 bases from J, the gap between germline ends came to 11 bases. CDR3 sequence (DNA): TGTGCCAGCAGCCCCCTGATCGGTGGCTACACCTTC. Amino acid sequence: CASSPLIGGYTF.